Listed here are 3 T cell receptor beta chains from one sample, sequenced in a study of blood T cells in healthy people across ages. The authors ran a second PCR of about 6 to 11 cycles using a sample-barcoded 5' primer and a J-beta primer mix. TCRdb analysed the 5' RACE reads with MiXCR anew, one entry per CDR3 protein. Of 1.8 million or so distinct CDR3 sequences detected, roughly two fifths appear once; the ten largest clones hold under 25%. Material: blood. Every receptor here comes from a human donor in good health.

This clonotype turned up a few times. One end of the junction does not line up with germline, which may come from a read error. The chain joins TRBV20-1 to TRBJ2-7, with D perhaps TRBD1 (6 bases). CDR1 is DFQATT, CDR2 SNEGSKA, per germline (reference sequence). The CDR3 length is 13 residues. In DNA form, the CDR3 reads TGCAGTGCTATGACAGGACACTCCTACGAGCGGTACTTC. Its protein is CSAMTGHSYERYF.

For this clonotype: At one of its ends the junction is not consistent with the germline gene, which may arise from a read error. This sequence joins TRBV20-1 and TRBJ2-2; D is perhaps TRBD1 or TRBD2 (5 bases each). The germline V gene encodes CDR1 DFQATT and CDR2 SNEGSKA (reference sequence). The length of the CDR3 is 14 residues. CDR3 residues: CSAIRDLNTGERFF. The CDR3 DNA follows: TGCAGTGCGATCCGGGACCTTAACACCGGGGAGCGGTTTTTT.

The chain links TRBV15 to TRBJ2-1; 15 bases are a match to TRBD2. Losses at the gene ends were 1 base for V and 7 bases for J; bases not matched to a gene: 2. The germline V gene encodes CDR1 LNHNV and CDR2 YYDKDF (reference sequence). The CDR3 totals 16 residues. CDR3 DNA: TGTGCCACCAGCAGAGCCGGACTAGCGGGGGGGAATGAGCAGTTCTTC. Its protein product is CATSRAGLAGGNEQFF.